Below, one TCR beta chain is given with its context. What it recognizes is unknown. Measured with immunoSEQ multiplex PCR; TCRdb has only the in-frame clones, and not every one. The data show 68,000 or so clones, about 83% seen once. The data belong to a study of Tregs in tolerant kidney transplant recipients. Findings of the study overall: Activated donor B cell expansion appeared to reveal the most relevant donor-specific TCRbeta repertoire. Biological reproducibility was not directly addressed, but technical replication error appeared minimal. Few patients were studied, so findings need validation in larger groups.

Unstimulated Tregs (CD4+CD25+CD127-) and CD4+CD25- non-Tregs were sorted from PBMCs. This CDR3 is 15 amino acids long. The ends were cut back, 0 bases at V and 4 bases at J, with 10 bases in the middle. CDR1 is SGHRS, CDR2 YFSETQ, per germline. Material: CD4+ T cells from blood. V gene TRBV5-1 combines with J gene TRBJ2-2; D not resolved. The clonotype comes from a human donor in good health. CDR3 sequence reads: CASSLGSVGTGELFF. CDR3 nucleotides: TGCGCCAGCAGCTTGGGCAGTGTGGGCACCGGGGAGCTGTTTTTT.